This TCR beta chain was profiled in a study of CD8+ T cells in alopecia areata. RNA was isolated and reverse transcribed to cDNA, the sequencing template. TCRdb keeps only in-frame clones here, not all; method: immunoSEQ multiplex PCR. Of 150,000 to 200,000 clones in the sample, roughly 50% are singletons; the top ten hold approximately 4.3%. Study results and limitations: Clarity of TCR sharing across patients fell short of that in mice, possibly HLA-related. Sequencing of scalp samples also includes resident alphabeta T cells from normal skin.

With respect to this clone: Its antigen is as yet unknown.

This TCR derives from a human donor in good health. The sample comprised CD4+ T cells sorted from blood.

The CDR3 is CASSPITDTQYF. CDR3 nucleotides: TGTGCCAGCAGCCCCATCACAGATACGCAGTATTTT. This chain connects TRBV9 to TRBJ2-3; D is undetermined. The germline gives CDR1 SGDLS, CDR2 YYNGEE. This CDR3 region has 12 residues. Trimming left V 4 bases short and J 2 bases short, with 5 bases between. The full variable domain, in which reference TRBV9 and TRBJ2-3 provide the parts outside the CDR3, is DSGVTQTPKHLITATGQRVTLRCSPRSGDLSVYWYQQSLDQGLQFLIQYYNGEERAKGNILERFSAQQFPDLHSELNLSSLELGDSALYFCASSPITDTQYFGPGTRLTVL.